This TCR beta chain was documented in a study of CD8+ T cells in alopecia areata. In the study overall: Patients in the study were on tofacitinib for 6 to 18 months, then off it for 6 months. Study results and limitations: It was lesional scalp, especially alopecia totalis/universalis, that showed higher clonality than normal scalp. Because one nonresponder was included, the link of baseline CD8+ expansion to response is considered uncertain.

Treatment defined: oral pan-JAK inhibitor, 5-10 mg twice daily. The investigators collected lesional scalp punch biopsies and peripheral blood from alopecia areata patients. The CDR3 length is 13 residues. Germline CDR1 SQVTM, CDR2 ANQGSEA. The V end lost 4 bases, the J end lost 3 bases, and 12 bases lay between the germline ends. Reverse transcription of extracted RNA yielded cDNA, which provided the sequencing template. Sequenced by immunoSEQ multiplex PCR; TCRdb stores in-frame clones only, minus some. The sample holds 180,000 or so clones, about 54% seen once. To note about this clone: Its antigen is still unknown.

J is TRBJ1-1 and V is TRBV29-1, with no clear D. The receptor comes from a human donor with alopecia areata. The specimen comprised CD4+ T cells sorted from blood, sampled at roughly week 58, from a patient treated with tofacitinib. The CDR3 sequence: CSVVRQYDTEAFF. The CDR3 DNA sequence: TGCAGCGTTGTACGTCAGTATGACACTGAAGCTTTCTTT.